This T cell receptor beta chain was captured in a study of identifying expanded T cells in peripheral blood. Study-wide points: Differentially abundant clones: roughly 1.3 between replicates, around 16 at approximately 13 days, less than 20 at four.

Worth noting for this clone: Its cognate antigen is unknown.

Only in-frame clones appear in the TCRdb table, and some are missing; sequencing was by immunoSEQ multiplex PCR. The repertoire consists of some 90,000 clones, with approximately 86% occurring once and the leading ten covering approximately 5.6%. The germline CDR1 and CDR2 sequences are MRHNA and SNTAGT. V lost 3 bases and J lost 2, with 9 bases in between. The CDR3 totals 14 residues. The sequenced sample was blood. The receptor was derived from a person aged 18 to 75 in good health. The chain recombines TRBV6-4 with TRBJ2-3; no definite D call. For the CDR3, the DNA is TGTGCCAGCAGTGAGGGGAAGTACACAGATACGCAGTATTTT. It codes for CASSEGKYTDTQYF.